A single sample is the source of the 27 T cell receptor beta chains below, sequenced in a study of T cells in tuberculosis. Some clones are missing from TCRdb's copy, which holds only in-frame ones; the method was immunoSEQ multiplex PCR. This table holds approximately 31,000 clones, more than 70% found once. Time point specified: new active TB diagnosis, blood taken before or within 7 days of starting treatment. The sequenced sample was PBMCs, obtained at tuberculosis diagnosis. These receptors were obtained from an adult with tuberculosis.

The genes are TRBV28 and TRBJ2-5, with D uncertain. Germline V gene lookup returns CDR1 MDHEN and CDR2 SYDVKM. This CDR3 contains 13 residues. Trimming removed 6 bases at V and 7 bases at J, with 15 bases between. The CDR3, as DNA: TGTGCCAGCAGACCACTCGTAGCCGGGACCCAGTACTTC. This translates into CASRPLVAGTQYF.

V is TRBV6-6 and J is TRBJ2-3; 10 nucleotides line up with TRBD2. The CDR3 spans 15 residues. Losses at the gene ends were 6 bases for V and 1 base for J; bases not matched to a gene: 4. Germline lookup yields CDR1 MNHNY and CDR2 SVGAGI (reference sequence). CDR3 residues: CASRSGRGGTDTQYF. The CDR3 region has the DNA TGTGCCAGCAGAAGCGGGAGGGGGGGCACAGATACGCAGTATTTT.

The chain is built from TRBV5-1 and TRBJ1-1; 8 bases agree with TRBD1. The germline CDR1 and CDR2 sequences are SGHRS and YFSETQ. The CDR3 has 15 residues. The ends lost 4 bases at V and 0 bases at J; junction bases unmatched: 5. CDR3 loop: CASSSRQGLNTEAFF. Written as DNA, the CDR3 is TGCGCCAGCAGCAGCAGACAGGGGCTGAACACTGAAGCTTTCTTT.

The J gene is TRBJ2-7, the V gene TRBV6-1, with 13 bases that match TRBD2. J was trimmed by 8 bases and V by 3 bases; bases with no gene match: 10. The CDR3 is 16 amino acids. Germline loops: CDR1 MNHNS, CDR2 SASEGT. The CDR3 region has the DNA TGTGCCAGCAGTGAGGGGAGGACTAGCGGGGGTATTAAGCAGTACTTC. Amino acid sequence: CASSEGRTSGGIKQYF.

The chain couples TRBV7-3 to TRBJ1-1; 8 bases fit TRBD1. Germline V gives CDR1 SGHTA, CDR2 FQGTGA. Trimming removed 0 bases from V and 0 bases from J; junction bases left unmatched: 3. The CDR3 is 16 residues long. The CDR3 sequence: CASSLTGTGMNTEAFF. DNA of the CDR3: TGTGCCAGCAGCTTAACTGGGACAGGCATGAACACTGAAGCTTTCTTT. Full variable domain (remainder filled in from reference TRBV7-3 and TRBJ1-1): GAGVSQTPSNKVTEKGKYVELRCDPISGHTALYWYRQSLGQGPEFLIYFQGTGAADDSGLPNDRFFAVRPEGSVSTLKIQRTERGDSAVYLCASSLTGTGMNTEAFFGQGTRLTVV.

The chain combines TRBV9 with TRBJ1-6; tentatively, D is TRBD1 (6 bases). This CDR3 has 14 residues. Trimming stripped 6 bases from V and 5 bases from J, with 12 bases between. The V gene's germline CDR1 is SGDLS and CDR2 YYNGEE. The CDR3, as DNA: TGTGCCAGCAAGGGGGGGACAAATAATTCACCCCTCCACTTT. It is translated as CASKGGTNNSPLHF.

CDR3 residues: CAWGDDADTQYF. The CDR3, as DNA: TGTGCCTGGGGAGATGACGCAGATACGCAGTATTTT. The rearrangement uses TRBV30 and TRBJ2-3; D unresolved. The CDR3 spans 12 residues. V lost 5 bases to trimming and J lost 4 bases, with 10 bases between them. Germline assignment: CDR1 GTSNPN and CDR2 SVGIG (reference sequence).

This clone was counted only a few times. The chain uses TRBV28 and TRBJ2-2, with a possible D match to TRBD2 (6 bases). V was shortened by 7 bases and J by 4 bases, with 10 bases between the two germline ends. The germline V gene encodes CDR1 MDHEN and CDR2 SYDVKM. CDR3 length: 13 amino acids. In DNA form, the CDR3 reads TGTGCCAGCAACCAGCGGGTCACCGGGGAGCTGTTTTTT. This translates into CASNQRVTGELFF.

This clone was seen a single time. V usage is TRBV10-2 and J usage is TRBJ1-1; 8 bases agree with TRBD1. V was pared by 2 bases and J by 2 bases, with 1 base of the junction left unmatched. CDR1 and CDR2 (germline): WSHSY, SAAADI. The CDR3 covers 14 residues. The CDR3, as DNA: TGCGCCAGCAGTGAGGGACAGGGTAACACTGAAGCTTTCTTT. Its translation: CASSEGQGNTEAFF.

In nucleotides, the CDR3 is TGTGCTTTTCCCGACAGGGGGCCGAATGGCTACACCTTC. Translating it yields CAFPDRGPNGYTF. The chain uses TRBV30 and TRBJ1-2, with 10 bases matching TRBD1. CDR3 length equals 13 residues. Germline V lookup: CDR1 GTSNPN, CDR2 SVGIG (reference sequence).

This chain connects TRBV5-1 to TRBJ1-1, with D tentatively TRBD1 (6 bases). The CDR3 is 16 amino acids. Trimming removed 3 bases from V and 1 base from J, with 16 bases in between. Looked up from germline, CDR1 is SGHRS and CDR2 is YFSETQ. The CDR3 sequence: CASSSLKWTENTEAFF. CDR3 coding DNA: TGCGCCAGCAGCTCCCTCAAGTGGACAGAGAACACTGAAGCTTTCTTT.

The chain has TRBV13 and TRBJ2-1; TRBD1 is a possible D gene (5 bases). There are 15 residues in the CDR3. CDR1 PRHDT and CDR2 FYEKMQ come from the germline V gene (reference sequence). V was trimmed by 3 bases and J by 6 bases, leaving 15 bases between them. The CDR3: CASSLGLWYGNEQFF. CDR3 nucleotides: TGTGCCAGCAGCTTGGGGCTATGGTATGGCAATGAGCAGTTCTTC.

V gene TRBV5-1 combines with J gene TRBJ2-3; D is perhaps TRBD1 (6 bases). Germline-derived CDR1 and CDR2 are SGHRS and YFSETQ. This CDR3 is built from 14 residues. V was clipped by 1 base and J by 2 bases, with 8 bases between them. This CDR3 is CASSLWDITDTQYF. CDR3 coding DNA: TGCGCCAGCAGCTTGTGGGACATCACAGATACGCAGTATTTT.

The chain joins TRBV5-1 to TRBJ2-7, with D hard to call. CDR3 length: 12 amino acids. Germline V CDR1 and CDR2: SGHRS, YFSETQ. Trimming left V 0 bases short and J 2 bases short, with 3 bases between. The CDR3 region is CASSLVAYEQYF. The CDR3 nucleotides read TGCGCCAGCAGCTTGGTAGCCTACGAGCAGTACTTC.

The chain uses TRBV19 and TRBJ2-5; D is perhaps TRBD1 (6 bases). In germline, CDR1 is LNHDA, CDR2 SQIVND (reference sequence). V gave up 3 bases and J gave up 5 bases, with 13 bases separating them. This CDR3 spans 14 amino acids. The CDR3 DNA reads TGTGCCAGTAGTATCCAGGGGCTGGGGGAGACCCAGTACTTC. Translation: CASSIQGLGETQYF.

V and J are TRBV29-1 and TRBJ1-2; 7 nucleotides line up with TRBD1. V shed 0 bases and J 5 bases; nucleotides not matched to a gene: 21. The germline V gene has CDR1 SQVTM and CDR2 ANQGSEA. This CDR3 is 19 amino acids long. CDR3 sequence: CSVEEVPGRGVISWYGYTF. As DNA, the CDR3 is TGCAGCGTTGAAGAAGTTCCCGGCAGGGGGGTTATCTCTTGGTATGGCTACACCTTC.

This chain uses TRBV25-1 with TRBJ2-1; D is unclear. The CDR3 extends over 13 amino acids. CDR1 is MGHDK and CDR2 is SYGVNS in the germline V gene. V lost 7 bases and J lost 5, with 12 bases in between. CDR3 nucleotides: TGTGCCAGCAACCCGTATAACAACAATGAGCAGTTCTTC. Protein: CASNPYNNNEQFF. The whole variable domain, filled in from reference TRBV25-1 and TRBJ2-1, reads EADIYQTPRYLVIGTGKKITLECSQTMGHDKMYWYQQDPGMELHLIHYSYGVNSTEKGDLSSESTVSRIRTEHFPLTLESARPSHTSQYLCASNPYNNNEQFFGPGTRLTVL.

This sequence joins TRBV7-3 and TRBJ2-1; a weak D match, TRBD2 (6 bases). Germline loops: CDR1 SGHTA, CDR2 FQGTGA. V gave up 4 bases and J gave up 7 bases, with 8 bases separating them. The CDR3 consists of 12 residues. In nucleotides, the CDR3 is TGTGCCAGCAGCTACCGGGGGAATGAGCAGTTCTTC. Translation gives CASSYRGNEQFF.

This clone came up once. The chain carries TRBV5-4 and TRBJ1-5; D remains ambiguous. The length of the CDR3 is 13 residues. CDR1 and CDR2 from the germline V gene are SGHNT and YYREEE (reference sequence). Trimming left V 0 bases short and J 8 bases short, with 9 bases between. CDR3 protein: CASSLEFGEPQHF. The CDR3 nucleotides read TGTGCCAGCAGCTTGGAATTCGGTGAGCCCCAGCATTTT. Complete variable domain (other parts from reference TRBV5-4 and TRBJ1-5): ETGVTQSPTHLIKTRGQQVTLRCSSQSGHNTVSWYQQALGQGPQFIFQYYREEENGRGNFPPRFSGLQFPNYSSELNVNALELDDSALYLCASSLEFGEPQHFGDGTRLSIL.

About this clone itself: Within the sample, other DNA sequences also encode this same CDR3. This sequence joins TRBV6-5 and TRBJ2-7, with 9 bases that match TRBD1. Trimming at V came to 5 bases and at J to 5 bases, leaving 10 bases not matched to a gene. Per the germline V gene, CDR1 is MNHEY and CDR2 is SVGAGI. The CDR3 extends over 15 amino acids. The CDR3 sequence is CASSKTGGAINEQYF. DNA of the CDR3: TGTGCCAGCAGTAAAACAGGGGGCGCGATAAACGAGCAGTACTTC.

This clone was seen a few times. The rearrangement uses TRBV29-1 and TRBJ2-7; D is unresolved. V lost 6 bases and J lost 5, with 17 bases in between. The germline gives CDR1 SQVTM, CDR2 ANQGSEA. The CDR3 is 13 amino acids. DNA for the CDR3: TGCAGCGTGTTTTGGCAGGCTTCGGACGAGCAGTACTTC. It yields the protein CSVFWQASDEQYF.

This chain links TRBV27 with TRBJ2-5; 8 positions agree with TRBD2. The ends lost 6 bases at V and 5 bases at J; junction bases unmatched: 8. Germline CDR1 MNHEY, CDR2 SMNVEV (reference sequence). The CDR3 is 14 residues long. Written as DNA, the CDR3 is TGTGCCAGCAGGGAGACGGGAGGGTTGGAGACCCAGTACTTC. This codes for CASRETGGLETQYF.

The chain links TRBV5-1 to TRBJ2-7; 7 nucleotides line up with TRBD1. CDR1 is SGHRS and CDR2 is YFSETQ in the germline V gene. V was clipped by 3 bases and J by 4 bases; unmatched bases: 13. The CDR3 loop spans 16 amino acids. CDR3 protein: CASSSPMGDSGYEQYF. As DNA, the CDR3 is TGCGCCAGCAGCTCACCTATGGGGGACAGTGGATACGAGCAGTACTTC.

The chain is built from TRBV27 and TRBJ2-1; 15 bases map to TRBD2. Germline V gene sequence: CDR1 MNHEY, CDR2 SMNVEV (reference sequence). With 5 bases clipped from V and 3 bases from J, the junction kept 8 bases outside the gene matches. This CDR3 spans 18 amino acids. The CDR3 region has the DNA TGTGCCAGCAGTATCCGGACTAGCGGGGGGGCCTTCTACAATGAGCAGTTCTTC. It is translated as CASSIRTSGGAFYNEQFF.

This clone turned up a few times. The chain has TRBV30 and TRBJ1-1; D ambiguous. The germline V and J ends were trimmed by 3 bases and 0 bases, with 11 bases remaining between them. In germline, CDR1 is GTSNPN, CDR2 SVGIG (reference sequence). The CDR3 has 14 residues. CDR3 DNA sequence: TGTGCCTGGAGCGGGGTGGTGATGAACACTGAAGCTTTCTTT. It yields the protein CAWSGVVMNTEAFF.

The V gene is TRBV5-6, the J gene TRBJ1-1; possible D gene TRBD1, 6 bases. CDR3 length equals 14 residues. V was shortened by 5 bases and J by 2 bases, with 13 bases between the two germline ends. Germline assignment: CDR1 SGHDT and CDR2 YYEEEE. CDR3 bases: TGTGCCAGCAGACCCGGACAGATCAACACTGAAGCTTTCTTT. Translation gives CASRPGQINTEAFF.

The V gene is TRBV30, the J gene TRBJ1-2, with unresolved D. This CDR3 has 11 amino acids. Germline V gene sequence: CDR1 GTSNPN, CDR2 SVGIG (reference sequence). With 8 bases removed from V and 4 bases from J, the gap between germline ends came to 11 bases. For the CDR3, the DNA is TGTGCCGGGCCCTTGGGCTATGGCTACACCTTC. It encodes CAGPLGYGYTF.